This T cell receptor (beta chain) was observed in a study of OX40 agonist ivuxolimab in advanced cancers. The study's findings and limits: No antigen was identified for the clonally expanded peripheral T cells.

TCRdb's copy holds only in-frame clones and misses some; the assay was immunoSEQ multiplex PCR. The sample lists about 150,000 clones, 90% to 95% seen once, with around 0.31% in the top ten. Per germline, CDR1 SNHLY and CDR2 FYNNEI. CDR3 length equals 15 residues. The V and J ends lost 3 bases and 3 bases respectively, with 12 bases between them. Only one count was recorded for this clone. Its antigen is still unknown. The clonotype comes from an adult with an advanced solid tumor such as melanoma, head and neck, liver or kidney cancer. The rearrangement joins TRBV2 to TRBJ1-5; no clear D. This specimen was CD4+ or CD8+ T cells sorted from blood, taken in a trial of the OX40 agonist ivuxolimab. The CDR3 DNA sequence: TGTGCCAGCAGTGACCCCATTTCCCCCAATCAGCCCCAGCATTTT. Translation: CASSDPISPNQPQHF.